These 10 T cell receptor beta chains were sequenced from one sample in a study of blood T cell repertoires in COVID-19. Clones were read by immunoSEQ multiplex PCR, and TCRdb kept only the in-frame ones, dropping some. The sample records about 20,000 clones, approximately 90% being singletons. Sequencing input: peripheral blood. All receptors come from a human donor with active COVID-19. The donor label of this sample is uncertain.

This clone has only one observation. The rearrangement uses TRBV27 and TRBJ1-1, with D perhaps TRBD1 (5 bases). There are 16 residues in the CDR3. Germline-derived CDR1 and CDR2 are MNHEY and SMNVEV (reference sequence). V was cut by 4 bases and J by 0 bases, with 15 bases left in between. CDR3 protein: CASSYRRGMVNTEAFF. Here the CDR3 DNA reads TGTGCCAGCAGTTATCGGCGGGGCATGGTGAACACTGAAGCTTTCTTT.

This clone was picked up one time. The gene calls are TRBV7-3 and TRBJ2-7; D is undetermined. V was clipped by 3 bases and J by 3 bases, with 9 bases between them. Looked up from germline, CDR1 is SGHTA and CDR2 is FQGTGA. The CDR3 is 13 amino acids. The CDR3 loop is CASSFNPGYEQYF. In DNA form, the CDR3 reads TGTGCCAGCAGCTTCAACCCGGGCTACGAGCAGTACTTC.

This rearrangement joins TRBV12-2 to TRBJ2-5; TRBD2 is the table's D call, not checked against the DNA. TRBV12-2 is reported as a pseudogene. This CDR3 region has 16 residues. The CDR3 DNA reads as TGTGCAAGTCGCTTAGTCAAACTAGCGAACCAAGAGACCCAGTACTTC. Its protein is CASRLVKLANQETQYF.

The chain has TRBV3-1 (or the pseudogene TRBV3-2) and TRBJ2-7; D is possibly TRBD2 (5 bases). Between the trimmed V and J ends, which lost 4 bases and 7 bases, there was a span of 14 bases. The germline CDR1 and CDR2 sequences are LGHDT and YNNKEL (reference sequence). The CDR3 consists of 13 residues. The chain's CDR3 is CASSPFYPGEQYF. In nucleotides, the CDR3 is TGTGCCAGCAGCCCTTTCTATCCGGGAGAGCAGTACTTC.

The genes are TRBV28 and TRBJ1-5, with D possibly TRBD1 on 5 matching bases. V gave up 3 bases and J gave up 4 bases, with 16 bases separating them. The CDR3 length is 16 residues. Per the germline V gene, CDR1 is MDHEN and CDR2 is SYDVKM. In nucleotides, the CDR3 is TGTGCCAGCAGTTTTCATATCGACAGACGTAATCAGCCCCAGCATTTT. Protein sequence: CASSFHIDRRNQPQHF.

V and J are TRBV10-3 and TRBJ2-5; tentatively, D is TRBD1 (6 bases). V was shortened by 2 bases and J by 5 bases, with 9 bases between the two germline ends. Germline values: CDR1 ENHRY, CDR2 SYGVKD. The CDR3 is 13 residues long. The CDR3 spells CAISEGGPETQYF. As DNA, the CDR3 is TGTGCCATCAGTGAGGGGGGCCCGGAGACCCAGTACTTC.

This clone has just one count. The chain is built from TRBV5-1 and TRBJ1-3; D is perhaps TRBD1 (5 bases). Trimming took off 2 bases at V and 0 bases at J, with 18 bases between the two ends. The CDR3 covers 18 residues. From germline, CDR1 is SGHRS and CDR2 YFSETQ. The CDR3 is CASSFTQGAPNSGNTIYF. The CDR3 DNA sequence: TGCGCCAGCAGCTTCACGCAGGGTGCGCCTAACTCTGGAAACACCATATATTTT.

The chain carries TRBV7-3 and TRBJ2-2; D unresolved. The V and J ends lost 5 bases and 4 bases respectively, with 11 bases between them. Germline-derived CDR1 and CDR2 are SGHTA and FQGTGA. The CDR3 is made up of 14 amino acids. CDR3 sequence (DNA): TGTGCCAGCAGCAAATCTAGAATCACCGGGGAGCTGTTTTTT. Amino acids: CASSKSRITGELFF.

On this clone: Mismatch with germline at one junction end may stem from a read error. The chain recombines TRBV5-1 with TRBJ2-6; 10 nucleotides line up with TRBD2. This CDR3 has 15 amino acids. Germline CDR1 reads SGHRS; CDR2 reads YFSETQ. CDR3 amino acids: CARSGGGPGANVLTF. CDR3 in DNA: TGCGCCCGCAGCGGGGGGGGGCCCGGGGCCAACGTCCTGACTTTC.

The gene calls are TRBV9 and TRBJ2-2, with no clear D. V lost 4 bases and J lost 4, with 11 bases in between. The CDR3 is 14 residues long. CDR1 is SGDLS, CDR2 YYNGEE, per germline. The CDR3: CASSRVESTGELFF. Here the CDR3 DNA reads TGTGCCAGCAGCCGAGTGGAGAGCACCGGGGAGCTGTTTTTT.